This T cell receptor (beta chain) was documented in a study of T cell changes during pregnancy in multiple sclerosis. This CDR3 is built from 16 residues. Germline V gene sequence: CDR1 SGHTA, CDR2 FQGNSA. V was pared by 5 bases and J by 5 bases, with 9 bases of the junction left unmatched. Sequenced by immunoSEQ multiplex PCR; TCRdb stores in-frame clones only, minus some. The sample carries 25,000 to 35,000 clones, 80% to 90% recorded once. This chain joins TRBV7-2 and TRBJ2-5; 12 nucleotides agree with TRBD1. The receptor's source is a female donor in good health, enrolled as a control in a pregnancy study. The sample in question was CD4+ T cells from peripheral blood mononuclear cells, obtained in the first trimester of pregnancy. As DNA, the CDR3 is TGTGCCAGCAGCACCAGGGACAGGGGGCAGCGGGAGACCCAGTACTTC. Amino acids: CASSTRDRGQRETQYF.